At least ten counts were recorded for the clone carrying this T cell receptor (beta chain). Antigen specificity is unknown. Building of the TCR beta libraries involved iRepertoire HTBI primers and Arm-PCR of CDR3 regions. TCRdb ran MiXCR on the multiplex PCR reads and lists one entry per CDR3 protein. The sample holds around 460,000 distinct CDR3 sequences; about 22% are singletons and the top ten take roughly 7.1%. Losses at the gene ends were 5 bases for V and 6 bases for J; bases not matched to a gene: 8. The CDR3 length is 14 residues. The record originates from a study of regulatory T cells in long-lasting Graves disease. The study's findings and limits: Persistent Graves' disease cases displayed lower TCR diversity than newly diagnosed ones. Possibly, accuracy suffered from the small sample size.

Time point reported: persistent/refractory GD, antithyroid drugs over 5 years with positive TRAb. The TCR library was made from RNA that had been extracted from PBMCs in TRIzol. The sample was peripheral blood mononuclear cells (PBMCs), taken when the disease was refractory, from a patient treated with antithyroid drugs. This TCR derives from a female donor with Graves disease. The V and J genes are TRBV12-3 or TRBV12-4 and TRBJ1-1, with 8 positions matching TRBD1. The CDR3 DNA reads TGTGCCAGCAGTGCGGACAGGGATAAGGCTGAAGCTTTCTTT. Translating it yields CASSADRDKAEAFF.